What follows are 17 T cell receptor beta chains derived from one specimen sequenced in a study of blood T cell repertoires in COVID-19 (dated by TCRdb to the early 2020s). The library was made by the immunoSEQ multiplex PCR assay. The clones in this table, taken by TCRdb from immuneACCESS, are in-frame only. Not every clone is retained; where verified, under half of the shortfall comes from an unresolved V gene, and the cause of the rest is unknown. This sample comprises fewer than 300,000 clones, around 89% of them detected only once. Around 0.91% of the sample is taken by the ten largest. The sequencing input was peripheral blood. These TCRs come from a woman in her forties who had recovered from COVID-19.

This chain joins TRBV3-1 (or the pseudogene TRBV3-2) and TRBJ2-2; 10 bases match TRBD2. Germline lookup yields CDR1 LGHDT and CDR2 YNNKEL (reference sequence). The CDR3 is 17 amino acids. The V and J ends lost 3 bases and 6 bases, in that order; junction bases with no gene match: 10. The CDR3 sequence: CASSQRVGLAPAGELFF. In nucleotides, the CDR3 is TGTGCCAGCAGCCAGCGGGTGGGACTAGCGCCGGCCGGGGAGCTGTTTTTT.

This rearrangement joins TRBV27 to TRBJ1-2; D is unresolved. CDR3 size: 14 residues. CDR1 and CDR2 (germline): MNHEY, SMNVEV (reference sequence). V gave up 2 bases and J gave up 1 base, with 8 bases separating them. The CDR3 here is CASSLRAGNYGYTF. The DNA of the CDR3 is TGTGCCAGCAGTTTAAGGGCGGGTAACTATGGCTACACCTTC.

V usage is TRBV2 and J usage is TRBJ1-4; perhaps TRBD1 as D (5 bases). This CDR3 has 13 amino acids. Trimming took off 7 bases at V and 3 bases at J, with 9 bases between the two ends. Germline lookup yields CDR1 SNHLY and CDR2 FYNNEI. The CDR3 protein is CASIGTSNEKLFF. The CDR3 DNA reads TGTGCCAGCATCGGGACTTCTAATGAAAAACTGTTTTTT.

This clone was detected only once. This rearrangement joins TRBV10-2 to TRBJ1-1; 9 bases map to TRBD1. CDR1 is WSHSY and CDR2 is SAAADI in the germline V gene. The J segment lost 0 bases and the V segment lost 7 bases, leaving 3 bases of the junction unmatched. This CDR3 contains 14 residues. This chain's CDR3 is CASTRDRVNTEAFF. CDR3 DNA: TGCGCCAGCACCCGGGACAGGGTGAACACTGAAGCTTTCTTT.

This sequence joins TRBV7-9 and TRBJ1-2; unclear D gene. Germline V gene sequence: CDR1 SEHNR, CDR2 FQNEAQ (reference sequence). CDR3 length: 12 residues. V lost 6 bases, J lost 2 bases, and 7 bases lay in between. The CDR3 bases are TGTGCCAGCAGTAGGGAGAACTATGGCTACACCTTC. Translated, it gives CASSRENYGYTF.

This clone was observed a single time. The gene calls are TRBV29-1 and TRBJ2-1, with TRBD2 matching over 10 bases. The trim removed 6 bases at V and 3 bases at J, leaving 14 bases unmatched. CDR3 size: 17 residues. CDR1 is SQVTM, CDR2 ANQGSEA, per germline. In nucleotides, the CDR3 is TGCAGCGTCCTTGGCGGGCTAGCGGGAGTGGGCTACAATGAGCAGTTCTTC. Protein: CSVLGGLAGVGYNEQFF.

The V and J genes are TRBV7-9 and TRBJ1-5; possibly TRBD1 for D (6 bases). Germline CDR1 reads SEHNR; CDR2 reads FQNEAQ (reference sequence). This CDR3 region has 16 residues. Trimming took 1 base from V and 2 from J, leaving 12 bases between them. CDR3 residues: CASSLGAGERNQPQHF. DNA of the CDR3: TGTGCCAGCAGCTTAGGAGCAGGGGAGCGCAATCAGCCCCAGCATTTT.

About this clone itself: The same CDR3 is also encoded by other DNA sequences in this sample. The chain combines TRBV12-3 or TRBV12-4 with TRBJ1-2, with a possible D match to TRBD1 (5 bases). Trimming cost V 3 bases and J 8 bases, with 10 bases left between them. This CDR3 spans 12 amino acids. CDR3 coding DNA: TGTGCCAGCAGTTTTGGAGGGACGGGCTACACCTTC. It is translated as CASSFGGTGYTF.

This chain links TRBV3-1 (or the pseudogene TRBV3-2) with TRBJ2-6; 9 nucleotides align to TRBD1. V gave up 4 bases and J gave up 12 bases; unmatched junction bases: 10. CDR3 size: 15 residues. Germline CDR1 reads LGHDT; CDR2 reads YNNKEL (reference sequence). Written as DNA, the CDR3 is TGTGCCAGCAGCCCATGGCCCGACAGGGGGAGCGTCCTGACTTTC. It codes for CASSPWPDRGSVLTF.

The CDR3 region is CASSLGRNLAETTDTQYF. The CDR3 DNA reads as TGTGCCAGCAGCTTAGGGAGGAATCTAGCGGAGACGACAGATACGCAGTATTTT. The J gene is TRBJ2-3, the V gene TRBV7-9, with TRBD2 identical over 7 bases. V was pared by 1 base and J by 3 bases, with 13 bases of the junction left unmatched. Germline CDR1 and CDR2: SEHNR and FQNEAQ (reference sequence). This CDR3 comprises 18 residues.

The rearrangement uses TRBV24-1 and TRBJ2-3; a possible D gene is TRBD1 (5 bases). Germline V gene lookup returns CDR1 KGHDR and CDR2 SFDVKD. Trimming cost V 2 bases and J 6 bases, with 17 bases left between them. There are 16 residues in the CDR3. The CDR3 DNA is TGTGCCACCAGTGATTCGGAGAGCACAGCAGGGGATACGCAGTATTTT. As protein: CATSDSESTAGDTQYF.

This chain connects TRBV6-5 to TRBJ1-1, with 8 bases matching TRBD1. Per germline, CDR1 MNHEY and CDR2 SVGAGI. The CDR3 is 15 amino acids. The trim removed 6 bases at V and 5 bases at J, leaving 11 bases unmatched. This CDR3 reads CASSTIQGARTEAFF. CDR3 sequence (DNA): TGTGCCAGCAGCACGATCCAGGGGGCGCGGACTGAAGCTTTCTTT.

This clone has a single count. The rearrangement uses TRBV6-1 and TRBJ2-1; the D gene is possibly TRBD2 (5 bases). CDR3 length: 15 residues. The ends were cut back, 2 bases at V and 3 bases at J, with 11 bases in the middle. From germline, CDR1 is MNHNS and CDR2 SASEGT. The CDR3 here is CASSEPTRGYNEQFF. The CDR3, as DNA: TGTGCCAGCAGTGAACCGACACGGGGCTACAATGAGCAGTTCTTC.

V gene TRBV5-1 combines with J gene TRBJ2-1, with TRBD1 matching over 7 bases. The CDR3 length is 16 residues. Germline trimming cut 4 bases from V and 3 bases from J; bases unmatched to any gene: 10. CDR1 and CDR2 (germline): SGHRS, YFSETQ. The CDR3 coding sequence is TGCGCCAGCAGCGCCCGGGGACAGAAGTACTACAATGAGCAGTTCTTC. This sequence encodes CASSARGQKYYNEQFF.

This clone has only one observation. CDR3 residues: CASSGQGRSEAFF. The CDR3 region has the DNA TGTGCCAGCAGCGGACAGGGGAGGTCTGAAGCTTTCTTT. The rearrangement links TRBV12-3 or TRBV12-4 to TRBJ1-1; TRBD1 matches at 9 bases. The CDR3 loop spans 13 amino acids. V trimming: 6 bases; J trimming: 6 bases; junction bases outside the gene matches: 5.

The CDR3 loop reads CASSMGQVAGELFF. The DNA of the CDR3 is TGTGCCAGCAGCATGGGACAGGTAGCCGGGGAGCTGTTTTTT. V usage is TRBV5-4 and J usage is TRBJ2-2; 8 nucleotides line up with TRBD1. The CDR3 runs to 14 residues. Per germline, CDR1 SGHNT and CDR2 YYREEE (reference sequence). The ends lost 4 bases at V and 6 bases at J; junction bases unmatched: 5. The full variable domain, in which reference TRBV5-4 and TRBJ2-2 provide the parts outside the CDR3, is ETGVTQSPTHLIKTRGQQVTLRCSSQSGHNTVSWYQQALGQGPQFIFQYYREEENGRGNFPPRFSGLQFPNYSSELNVNALELDDSALYLCASSMGQVAGELFFGEGSRLTVL.

CDR3 nucleotides: TGTGCCAGCAGCTGGGGAGTTGGAGATACGCAGTATTTT. Its translation: CASSWGVGDTQYF. J is TRBJ2-3 and V is TRBV7-9, with D tentatively TRBD2 (5 bases). Germline V lookup: CDR1 SEHNR, CDR2 FQNEAQ (reference sequence). CDR3 size: 13 residues. The V gene lost 4 bases and the J gene lost 5 bases, with 10 bases spanning the gap.